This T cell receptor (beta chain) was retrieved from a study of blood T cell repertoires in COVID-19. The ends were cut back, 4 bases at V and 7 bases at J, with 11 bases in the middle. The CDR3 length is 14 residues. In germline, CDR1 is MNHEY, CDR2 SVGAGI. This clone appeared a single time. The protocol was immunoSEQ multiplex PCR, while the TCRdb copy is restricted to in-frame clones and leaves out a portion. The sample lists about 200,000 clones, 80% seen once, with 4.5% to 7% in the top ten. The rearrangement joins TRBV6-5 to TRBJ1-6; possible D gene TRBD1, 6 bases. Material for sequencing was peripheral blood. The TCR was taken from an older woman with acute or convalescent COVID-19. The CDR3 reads CASSWGGPNSPLHF. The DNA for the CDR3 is TGTGCCAGCAGTTGGGGGGGCCCAAATTCACCCCTCCACTTT.